A selection of T cell receptor beta chains follows, all from one sample in a study of shared clonotypes between healthy human individuals. Data came from immunoSEQ multiplex PCR; TCRdb stores just in-frame clones and leaves some out. Of about 770,000 clones listed, roughly 72% are singletons. Sequencing was done on a sample of memory CD4+ T cells sorted from blood. These receptors were obtained from a woman under 40 in good health. Both conserved end residues are part of each CDR3. D genes are given only for firm matches. Clone size is given for some rows only: seen once, a few or many times, or a class if the clone is expanded.

D	size	J	V	CDR3	DNA
-	-	TRBJ2-1	TRBV11-1	CASSQEVRTSYNEQFF	TGTGCCAGCAGCCAAGAGGTGCGGACATCCTACAATGAGCAGTTCTTC
TRBD1	-	TRBJ1-1	TRBV6-5	CASSLPGGLNTEAFF	TGTGCCAGCAGTCTTCCAGGGGGACTGAACACTGAAGCTTTCTTT
TRBD1	-	TRBJ2-7	TRBV27	CASRSGQGSDEQYF	TGTGCCAGCAGATCGGGACAGGGGTCTGACGAGCAGTACTTC
-	-	TRBJ2-3	TRBV5-1	CASSLGGRAAGDTQYF	TGCGCCAGCAGCTTGGGTGGGCGCGCCGCGGGAGATACGCAGTATTTT
-	-	TRBJ2-1	TRBV6-1	CASSEANREGGFF	TGTGCCAGCAGTGAAGCGAACAGGGAAGGTGGGTTCTTC
-	-	TRBJ2-7	TRBV27	CASSYSTGSYEQYF	TGTGCCAGCAGTTACTCGACGGGGTCCTACGAGCAGTACTTC
TRBD2	-	TRBJ2-3	TRBV28	CASSFSQGLAGDTQYF	TGTGCCAGCAGTTTTTCCCAGGGACTAGCAGGAGATACGCAGTATTTT
TRBD2	-	TRBJ2-7	TRBV4-1	CASSQPTSGTYEQYF	TGCGCCAGCAGCCAACCGACTAGCGGAACCTACGAGCAGTACTTC
-	-	TRBJ1-1	TRBV18	CASSPGLPQAFF	TGTGCCAGCTCACCGGGCCTACCTCAAGCTTTCTTT
-	-	TRBJ1-1	TRBV7-8	CASSGRGFEAFF	TGTGCCAGCAGCGGCAGGGGCTTTGAAGCTTTCTTT
TRBD1	-	TRBJ2-2	TRBV5-4	CASSLQGPNTGELFF	TGTGCCAGCAGCTTACAGGGGCCCAACACCGGGGAGCTGTTTTTT
-	-	TRBJ2-7	TRBV4-1	CASLQDCVIYEQYF	TGCGCCAGCCTCCAAGACTGCGTAATCTACGAGCAGTACTTC
TRBD1	-	TRBJ1-4	TRBV6-5	CASRRDRADEKLFF	TGTGCCAGCAGGCGCGACAGGGCGGATGAAAAACTGTTTTTT
TRBD2	-	TRBJ2-7	TRBV10-3	CAISVGGRASYEQYF	TGTGCCATCAGTGTTGGCGGGAGGGCCTCCTACGAGCAGTACTTC
TRBD2	-	TRBJ2-3	TRBV15	CATSRVGGSPTDTQYF	TGTGCCACCAGCAGAGTCGGGGGGAGTCCCACAGATACGCAGTATTTT
TRBD2	many	TRBJ2-3	TRBV7-3	CASSQDGLAGGIGTDTQYF	TGTGCCAGCAGCCAGGATGGACTAGCGGGAGGGATAGGCACAGATACGCAGTATTTT
-	-	TRBJ1-6	TRBV2	CASKARGGTNSPLHF	TGTGCCAGCAAGGCTCGGGGGGGAACTAATTCACCCCTCCACTTT
-	-	TRBJ2-1	TRBV29-1	CSVGPKSDNEQFF	TGCAGCGTTGGTCCAAAGAGTGACAATGAGCAGTTCTTC
-	-	TRBJ2-3	TRBV7-6	CASSPRLLGTQYF	TGTGCCAGCAGCCCCCGGCTCCTCGGTACGCAGTATTTT
-	-	TRBJ2-7	TRBV7-2	CASSLGRYEQYF	TGTGCCAGCAGCTTAGGGCGATACGAGCAGTACTTC
TRBD1	-	TRBJ1-1	TRBV5-1	CASYQKTTGGRTEAFF	TGCGCCAGCTACCAAAAAACGACAGGGGGCCGGACTGAAGCTTTCTTT
-	-	TRBJ2-5	TRBV2	CASSETDRVSGTQYF	TGTGCCAGCAGTGAAACAGACCGAGTGAGTGGGACCCAGTACTTC
-	-	TRBJ2-7	TRBV5-1	CASSPGTSQLYEQYF	TGCGCCAGCAGCCCAGGGACTTCGCAGCTCTACGAGCAGTACTTC
TRBD2	-	TRBJ2-7	TRBV19	CASSPLGLAGAQSSYEQYF	TGTGCCAGTAGTCCCCTCGGCCTAGCGGGAGCCCAAAGCTCCTACGAGCAGTACTTC
-	-	TRBJ1-5	TRBV28	CASSLFRQNNQPQHF	TGTGCCAGCAGTTTGTTTAGACAGAACAATCAGCCCCAGCATTTT
-	-	TRBJ2-7	TRBV27	CASSELTGTEQYF	TGTGCCAGCAGTGAACTAACGGGTACCGAGCAGTACTTC
-	few	TRBJ1-2	TRBV7-3	CASSLEDGLGYTF	TGTGCCAGCAGCTTAGAAGACGGACTCGGCTACACCTTC
-	-	TRBJ1-2	TRBV4-1	CASSQAGNRGYTF	TGCGCCAGCAGCCAAGCCGGGAATCGCGGCTACACCTTC
TRBD1	-	TRBJ1-2	TRBV27	CASSLRGRFGGYTF	TGTGCCAGCAGTTTGAGGGGGCGCTTCGGCGGCTACACCTTC
-	once	TRBJ1-5	TRBV2	CASSEGGIGNQPQHF	TGTGCCAGCAGTGAAGGGGGCATAGGCAATCAGCCCCAGCATTTT
-	-	TRBJ2-2	TRBV5-1	CASSYQPGNGELFF	TGCGCCAGCAGCTACCAACCTGGAAACGGGGAGCTGTTTTTT
-	-	TRBJ2-1	TRBV11-3	CASSFEPGAEQFF	TGTGCCAGCAGCTTTGAGCCGGGTGCTGAGCAGTTCTTC